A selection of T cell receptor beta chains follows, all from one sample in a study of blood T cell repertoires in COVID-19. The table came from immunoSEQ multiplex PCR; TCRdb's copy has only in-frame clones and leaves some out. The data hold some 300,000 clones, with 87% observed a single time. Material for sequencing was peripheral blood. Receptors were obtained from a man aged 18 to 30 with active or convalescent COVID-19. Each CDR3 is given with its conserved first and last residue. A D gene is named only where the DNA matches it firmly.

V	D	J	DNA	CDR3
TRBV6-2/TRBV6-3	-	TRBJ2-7	TGTGCCAGCAGTTGGGGGACACAAGCCTACGAGCAGTACTTC	CASSWGTQAYEQYF
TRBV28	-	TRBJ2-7	TGTGCCAGCGGCGGGACCACCTACGAGCAGTACTTC	CASGGTTYEQYF
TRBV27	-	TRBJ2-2	TGTGCCAGCAGTTTATCCCTAGCGAACACCGGGGAGCTGTTTTTT	CASSLSLANTGELFF
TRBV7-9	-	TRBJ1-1	TGTGCCAGCAGCTTAAGGCGGGCAGCAAGCGCTGAAGCTTTCTTT	CASSLRRAASAEAFF
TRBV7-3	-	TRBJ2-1	TGTGCCAGCAGCTCGCACCCCGGACATCCTGGGAATGAGCAGTTCTTC	CASSSHPGHPGNEQFF
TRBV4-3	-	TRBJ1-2	TGCGCCAGCAGCCAAGGCCCACAGGGCCTCTATGGCTACACCTTC	CASSQGPQGLYGYTF
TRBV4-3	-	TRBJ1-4	TGCGCCAGCAGCCAAGGAGGGCGCGAAAAACTGTTTTTT	CASSQGGREKLFF
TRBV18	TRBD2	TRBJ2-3	TGTGCCAGCTCACCGGGGACTACCAATTTAGATACGCAGTATTTT	CASSPGTTNLDTQYF
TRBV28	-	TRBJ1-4	TGTGCCAGCAGTTTAGGAGGGACGCCCTGGGAAAAACTGTTTTTT	CASSLGGTPWEKLFF
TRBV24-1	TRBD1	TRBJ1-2	TGTGCCACTTCTGCCGGGACAGGGATAGGCTACACCTTC	CATSAGTGIGYTF